These T cell receptor beta chains were read from a single sample in a study of blood T cell repertoires in COVID-19. The protocol was immunoSEQ multiplex PCR, while the TCRdb copy is restricted to in-frame clones and leaves out a portion. Of about 200,000 clones listed, roughly four fifths are singletons. Material for sequencing was PBMCs or T cells enriched from blood (not recorded which). These receptors were obtained from a woman aged 45-60 years who had been exposed to COVID-19. The CDR3 runs from the conserved cysteine through the conserved F or W. Fields, in order: V gene, J gene, CDR3 length, D gene, CDR3 protein. D genes are given only for firm matches.

TRBV5-1	TRBJ2-7	16	-	CASSLSGGASSYEQYF
TRBV19	TRBJ1-1	13	-	CASSLRQNTEAFF
TRBV5-1	TRBJ2-1	13	-	CASSFPLYNEQFF
TRBV28	TRBJ1-4	15	-	CASSFRTPSNEKLFF
TRBV7-2	TRBJ2-1	16	TRBD2	CASSSRLAGGYNEQFF
TRBV3-1/TRBV3-2	TRBJ1-1	13	-	CASSQARDTEAFF
TRBV10-3	TRBJ1-4	13	-	CAISETANEKLFF
TRBV2	TRBJ2-7	12	-	CASAGQFYEQYF
TRBV28	TRBJ1-1	13	-	CASSSSGNTEAFF
TRBV9	TRBJ2-7	13	-	CASSVTLGGAQYF
TRBV27	TRBJ1-3	11	-	CASFKGNTIYF
TRBV11-1	TRBJ2-2	16	-	CASSLTAGANTGELFF
TRBV15	TRBJ1-4	15	TRBD1	CATSREGTGAEKLFF
TRBV9	TRBJ1-2	15	-	CASSSPDRQARGYTF
TRBV12-3/TRBV12-4	TRBJ2-3	12	-	CASSPNTDTQYF
TRBV28	TRBJ2-5	13	TRBD2	CASRPGGAKTQYF
TRBV19	TRBJ2-3	13	-	CASSLEYTDTQYF
TRBV5-4	TRBJ2-5	14	-	CASSSWTVVETQYF
TRBV19	TRBJ2-3	14	-	CASSLRDFTDTQYF
TRBV28	TRBJ1-5	15	-	CASSLGGTLNQPQHF
TRBV18	TRBJ1-1	14	TRBD1	CASSPGTGITEAFF
TRBV6-1	TRBJ1-2	14	-	CASSEAGARYGYTF
TRBV6-5	TRBJ1-1	11	TRBD1	CASRQGAEAFF
TRBV4-2	TRBJ1-2	15	-	CASSQDAGPNYGYTF
TRBV28	TRBJ1-1	14	-	CASSPSMWGAEAFF
TRBV27	TRBJ2-3	14	-	CASMKTVGADTQYF
TRBV11-2	TRBJ2-7	15	TRBD1	CASSLSRGSSYEQYF
TRBV11-1	TRBJ2-5	14	-	CASSPRDHGETQYF
TRBV12-3/TRBV12-4	TRBJ1-1	13	-	CASKKQGNTEAFF
TRBV7-2	TRBJ1-5	19	-	CASSYLFGTPPYANQPQHF
TRBV7-2	TRBJ2-3	15	TRBD2	CASSQSGGAADTQYF
TRBV4-3	TRBJ1-6	14	-	CASSQDLQVSPLHF
TRBV11-3	TRBJ1-1	13	-	CASSLAPGTEAFF
TRBV6-5	TRBJ1-2	15	TRBD1	CASSLTGQSNYGYTF
TRBV15	TRBJ1-5	15	-	CATSRDGANNQPQHF
TRBV7-9	TRBJ1-4	15	-	CASSLGTRELEKLFF
TRBV27	TRBJ2-7	13	TRBD2	CASRVAGAYEQYF
TRBV3-1/TRBV3-2	TRBJ2-5	15	-	CASSQDRAGLETQYF
TRBV16	TRBJ1-2	13	-	CASSQSRPTGYTF
TRBV4-1	TRBJ1-5	15	-	CASSQEQLSNQPQHF
TRBV27	TRBJ1-5	15	-	CASSLRFGSNQPQHF
TRBV5-1	TRBJ1-2	14	-	CASSLTSILDGYTF
TRBV7-8	TRBJ2-7	14	-	CASSLFRGGDEQYF
TRBV10-2	TRBJ1-1	12	-	CASSESRFEAFF
TRBV5-6	TRBJ2-1	15	TRBD2	CASSLGRGTYNEQFF
TRBV14	TRBJ1-1	12	-	CASSQIRTEAFF
TRBV27	TRBJ1-6	16	-	CASSPSTGDYNSPLHF
TRBV18	TRBJ2-1	13	-	CASSPTHGDEQFF
TRBV19	TRBJ1-5	14	-	CASSFGGRNQPQHF
TRBV18	TRBJ2-5	17	TRBD1	CASSPLDRDRGLKTQYF
TRBV11-2	TRBJ1-3	14	-	CASSLSDFGNTIYF
TRBV5-1	TRBJ1-6	17	TRBD1	CASSLLVDRGNNSPLHF
TRBV6-1	TRBJ1-1	15	TRBD1	CASSEVTGGRTEAFF
TRBV5-4	TRBJ2-5	16	TRBD2	CASSLGRAGSQETQYF
TRBV19	TRBJ1-3	17	TRBD1	CASSIFSGTGAGNTIYF